A single sample gave rise to the 15 T cell receptor beta chains below, sequenced in a study of CD8+ T cells in alopecia areata. Extracted RNA was reverse transcribed into cDNA, the sequencing template. Profiling relied on immunoSEQ multiplex PCR, and the TCRdb table lists in-frame clones only, not all of them. This repertoire lists around 100,000 clones without singletons; about 19% sits in the top ten. Sequenced: lesional skin. These receptor sequences come from a C3H/HeJ mouse with alopecia areata. These mice share the MHC haplotype H2-k.

Many counts were recorded for this clone. At residue 13, the translated DNA and the protein in TCRdb do not agree; the protein given here is derived from the DNA. The gene names here belong to mouse. The read terminates 3 residues ahead of where the CDR3 ends, so the germline J gene completes it. The chain couples TRBV1 to TRBJ1-6; a weak D match, TRBD1 (6 bases). TRBJ1-6 is noted as an ORF with a role that remains uncertain. Germline loops: CDR1 NSQYPW, CDR2 LRSPGD (reference sequence). The CDR3 has 16 residues. V gave up 0 bases and J gave up 4 bases, with 10 bases separating them. CDR3 in amino acids: CTCSAEGTNYNSPLYF. The sequenced CDR3 bases are TGCACCTGCAGTGCAGAAGGGACAAATTATAATTCGCCC.

There are many counts of this clone. Mouse gene names apply. The observed sequence ends 4 residues before the CDR3 terminus, with the missing tail filled in from the germline J gene. The chain combines TRBV13-3 with TRBJ2-5; D not resolved. The CDR3 totals 14 residues. Germline values: CDR1 NNHDY, CDR2 SYVADS. Trimming shortened V by 1 base and J by 3 bases, and 9 bases separated the two germline ends. CDR3 bases read: TGTGCCAGCAGTGATACCTCTGGACAAGAC. It encodes CASSDTSGQD. The whole CDR3 protein reads CASSDTSGQDTQYF.

As regards this clone: All gene names here are mouse names. The read ends 4 residues early relative to the CDR3; the germline J gene fills the gap. The chain links TRBV13-3 to TRBJ2-3; tentative D call: TRBD2 (7 bases). V dropped 4 bases and J dropped 2 bases, with 14 bases sitting between them. This CDR3 is 15 amino acids long. Germline V lookup: CDR1 NNHDY, CDR2 SYVADS. The sequenced CDR3 bases are TGTGCCAGCAGTCTGGGGGCGCGTGATGCAGAA. It codes for CASSLGARDAE. The CDR3 as a whole reads CASSLGARDAETLYF.

Points on this clone: These gene names are mouse names. The read falls 4 residues short of the CDR3 end, and the missing part is taken from the germline J gene. This chain uses TRBV19 with TRBJ2-3; the match to TRBD2 covers 9 bases. Unmatched junction bases numbered 3, after V lost 2 bases and J lost 2 bases. CDR1 FNHDT and CDR2 SITEND come from the germline V gene (reference sequence). CDR3 length equals 15 residues. CDR3 bases read: TGTGCCAGCAGTATGGGACTGGGATTTGCAGAA. This sequence encodes CASSMGLGFAE. The entire CDR3 sequence reads CASSMGLGFAETLYF.

The table lists this clone with a few counts. Genes and germline come from the mouse. The CDR3 is cut off 4 residues early in the read; its end comes from the germline J gene. The gene calls are TRBV13-1 and TRBJ1-4; 10 bases match TRBD1. The junction had 7 bases not matched to a gene; V was cut back by 2 bases and J by 6 bases. CDR3 length: 16 amino acids. Germline V gene sequence: CDR1 NSHNY, CDR2 SYGAGN. This chain's CDR3 is CASSDAGTGDDERLFF. Incomplete CDR3 DNA: TGTGCCAGCAGTGACGCCGGGACAGGGGACGACGAA.

This clone was detected a few times. Genes and germline are mouse. The read terminates 4 residues ahead of where the CDR3 ends, so the germline J gene completes it. The gene calls are TRBV13-3 and TRBJ2-1; D is possibly TRBD2 (6 bases). CDR1 is NNHDY and CDR2 is SYVADS in the germline V gene. The CDR3 runs to 15 residues. V dropped 2 bases and J dropped 2 bases, with 11 bases sitting between them. CDR3 sequence: CASSEFGGDYAEQFF. The CDR3 DNA, read in part, is TGTGCCAGCAGTGAATTTGGGGGTGACTATGCT.

This clone was observed a handful of times. The gene names here belong to mouse. The CDR3 extends 4 residues past the end of the read, so its final part is completed from the germline J gene. The chain combines TRBV1 with TRBJ2-7, with 9 bases identical to TRBD2. The V gene's germline CDR1 is NSQYPW and CDR2 LRSPGD (reference sequence). The CDR3 is made up of 16 amino acids. The part of the CDR3 DNA that was read is TGCACCTGCAGTGCAGGAGGGGATGACTGGGGGTAT. Its protein is CTCSAGGDDWGY. The whole CDR3 reads CTCSAGGDDWGYEQYF.

Only a few counts were recorded for this clone. Each gene name is a mouse one. The CDR3 end falls 4 residues outside the read, so it is completed with the germline J gene. V is TRBV13-2 and J is TRBJ1-4; 9 nucleotides line up with TRBD1. CDR3 length: 14 amino acids. V shed 7 bases and J 3 bases; nucleotides not matched to a gene: 4. CDR1 is NNHNN and CDR2 is SYGAGS in the germline V gene (reference sequence). The CDR3 loop is CASHRDRANERLFF. CDR3 bases read: TGTGCCAGCCACCGGGACAGGGCCAACGAA.

This clone was counted a few times. Germline and genes: mouse. The read finishes 4 residues shy of the CDR3 end, and the germline J gene is used to complete it. The chain is built from TRBV19 and TRBJ2-1; D ambiguous. V lost 2 bases to trimming and J lost 3 bases, with 9 bases between them. The CDR3 contains 14 residues. Germline lookup yields CDR1 FNHDT and CDR2 SITEND (reference sequence). Incomplete CDR3 DNA: TGTGCCAGCAGTATCGACAAACCCTATGCT. Its translation: CASSIDKPYA. The complete CDR3 sequence is CASSIDKPYAEQFF.

Points on this clone: Here the gene names and germline are mouse. The sequence runs out 4 residues before the end of the CDR3; the remainder is reconstructed from the germline J gene. The chain employs TRBV1 and TRBJ2-5; TRBD2 aligns across 8 bases. V lost 7 bases, J lost 0 bases, and 3 bases stayed unmatched. Germline V lookup: CDR1 NSQYPW, CDR2 LRSPGD (reference sequence). This CDR3 is built from 14 residues. The CDR3 loop reads CTCTWGANQDTQYF. The DNA read from the CDR3 is TGCACCTGCACCTGGGGGGCTAACCAAGAC.

Points on this clone: Gene names and germline match the mouse. The same CDR3 is also encoded by other DNA sequences in this sample. The CDR3 spells CASRWGGAETLYF. The DNA read from the CDR3 is TGTGCCAGCAGATGGGGAGGAGCAGAA. V is TRBV13-3 and J is TRBJ2-3; perhaps TRBD2 as D (5 bases). From the germline J gene comes the end of the CDR3, since the read stops 4 residues before it. V lost 5 bases, J lost 3 bases, and 10 bases lay in between. Germline CDR1 NNHDY, CDR2 SYVADS. The CDR3 covers 13 residues.

Of note for this clone: Mouse names are used for the genes. The CDR3 goes on 4 residues after the read ends, and that part is filled in from the germline J gene. The chain joins TRBV19 to TRBJ2-1; TRBD2 agrees at 7 bases. Germline values: CDR1 FNHDT, CDR2 SITEND (reference sequence). There are 14 residues in the CDR3. V lost 6 bases to trimming and J lost 1 base; unmatched junction nucleotides: 4. Partial CDR3 DNA: TGTGCCAGCACCGTGGGGGGAAACTATGCT. It specifies CASTVGGNYA. The whole CDR3 is CASTVGGNYAEQFF.

This clone was seen only a few times. The genes and germline here are from mouse. The read terminates 4 residues before the CDR3 end, so the remaining end is supplied by the germline J gene. J is TRBJ2-5 and V is TRBV13-3, with 10 bases fitting TRBD2. The CDR3 is 17 residues long. V lost 2 bases, J lost 1 base, and 7 bases stayed unmatched. The germline V gene has CDR1 NNHDY and CDR2 SYVADS. The CDR3 loop reads CASSEALGGRDQDTQYF. CDR3 DNA, as far as it was read: TGTGCCAGCAGTGAAGCACTGGGGGGGAGGGACCAAGAC.

Worth noting for this clone: Germline and genes here are mouse. The CDR3 goes on 4 residues after the read ends, and that part is filled in from the germline J gene. The chain recombines TRBV13-2 with TRBJ2-3; TRBD2 matches at 7 bases. Trimming removed 1 base from V and 1 base from J; junction bases left unmatched: 3. The CDR3 sequence is 15 residues long. Germline loops: CDR1 NNHNN, CDR2 SYGAGS (reference sequence). The covered CDR3 bases are TGTGCCAGCGGTGATTGGGGGGAGGGTGCAGAA. Its protein product is CASGDWGEGAE. The whole CDR3 sequence reads CASGDWGEGAETLYF.

This clone was detected a few times. Gene names denote mouse genes. The observed sequence ends 4 residues before the CDR3 terminus, with the missing tail filled in from the germline J gene. This chain connects TRBV13-3 to TRBJ2-3, with a possible D match to TRBD2 (6 bases). Trimming left V 5 bases short and J 0 bases short, with 13 bases between. This CDR3 spans 15 amino acids. Germline CDR1 reads NNHDY; CDR2 reads SYVADS. The part of the CDR3 DNA that was read is TGTGCCAGCAGGGTCCTACTGGGTAGTGCAGAA. It specifies CASRVLLGSAE. The full CDR3 reads CASRVLLGSAETLYF.